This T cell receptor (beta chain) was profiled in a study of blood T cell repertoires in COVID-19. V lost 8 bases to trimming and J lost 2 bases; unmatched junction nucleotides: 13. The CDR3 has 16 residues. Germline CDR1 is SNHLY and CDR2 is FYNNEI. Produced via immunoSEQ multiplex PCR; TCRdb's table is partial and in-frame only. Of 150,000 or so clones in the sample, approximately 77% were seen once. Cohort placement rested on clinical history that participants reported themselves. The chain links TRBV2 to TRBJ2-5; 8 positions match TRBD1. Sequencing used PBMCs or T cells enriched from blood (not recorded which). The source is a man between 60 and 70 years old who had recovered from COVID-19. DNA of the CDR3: TGTGCCAGCCCTAGGAGCCTGGGACAGGAGCAAGAGACCCAGTACTTC. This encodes CASPRSLGQEQETQYF.